This TCR beta chain was captured by sequencing in a study of blood T cell repertoires in COVID-19. Germline assignment: CDR1 MNHEY and CDR2 SVGAGI. Trimming removed 6 bases from V and 4 bases from J, with 9 bases in between. The CDR3 has 12 amino acids. How the authors handled the data: Amplification of reference gene primers provided the estimated nucleated cell counts. Assay used: immunoSEQ multiplex PCR; TCRdb lists only in-frame clones, some missing. Clonal size and the V and J genes are those of that table, whereas D and trimming came from the DNA. This sample yields around 100,000 clones, of which less than 90% are seen a single time; about 6.9% belongs to the top ten.

The gene calls are TRBV6-5 and TRBJ1-2, with D unresolved. The sample comprised peripheral blood. The sequence was collected from a man aged 25 to 45 in a cohort sampled during active COVID-19. The CDR3 nucleotides are TGTGCCAGCAGGTGGCTTGGCTATGGCTACACCTTC. Residues: CASRWLGYGYTF.